This T cell receptor beta chain was retrieved from a study of shared clonotypes between healthy human individuals. Study in general: Per donor, CD8 memory used one plate, CD8 naive used two, CD4 memory used three and CD4 naive used three.

J gave up 3 bases and V 5 bases, and 3 bases lay outside the gene matches. This CDR3 region has 14 residues. Germline assignment: CDR1 SGHNT and CDR2 YENEEA. Whole-study findings and limits: The represented genetic and exposure-history diversity was limited by the small number of donors. All-four-donor shared clonotypes had higher generation probabilities than non-shared clonotypes did. Shared across a few donors were about 4.8% of the naive CD4 clonotypes.

In regard to this clone: Its specificity is not known.

Clones were read by immunoSEQ multiplex PCR, and TCRdb kept only the in-frame ones, dropping some. The top ten hold 24% of the sample, which has 550,000 to 750,000 clones, approximately 90% seen once. Terminally differentiated effector memory CD45RA+ cells were left out of the naive CD8 fraction, which was CD45RO-negative and positively selected for CCR7. The source material was naive CD8+ T cells sorted from blood. J is TRBJ2-7 and V is TRBV11-3; 11 bases map to TRBD1. The TCR was taken from a man aged 25 to 40 in good health. The CDR3 region is CASSKGTGGYEQYF. Written as DNA, the CDR3 is TGTGCCAGCAGCAAGGGGACAGGGGGCTACGAGCAGTACTTC.